This entry lists 3 T cell receptor beta chains sequenced from one sample in a study of cytomegalovirus exposure and HLA in healthy donors. 60 Vbeta and 13 Jbeta primers were used in PCR. The method was immunoSEQ multiplex PCR; TCRdb's version includes in-frame clones alone and lacks a portion of them. Of about 200,000 clones listed, 65% to 80% are singletons. Sample: PBMCs. Receptor source: a girl aged 2-10 years in good health and CMV-seronegative.

The chain employs TRBV19 and TRBJ2-7; D not resolved. Trimming shortened V by 5 bases and J by 1 base, and 12 bases separated the two germline ends. The CDR3 contains 14 residues. Germline CDR1 LNHDA, CDR2 SQIVND (reference sequence). The CDR3 is CASSSAGRSYEQYF. CDR3 sequence (DNA): TGTGCCAGTAGTTCTGCAGGTAGATCCTACGAGCAGTACTTC.

As DNA, the CDR3 is TGTGCCAGCACCTTGGGGAAGGGGCCTCTTAATGAAAAACTGTTTTTT. Translation: CASTLGKGPLNEKLFF. V and J are TRBV7-9 and TRBJ1-4, with TRBD1 as a possible D gene (5 bases). Trimming cost V 7 bases and J 4 bases, with 19 bases left between them. The V gene's germline CDR1 is SEHNR and CDR2 FQNEAQ (reference sequence). CDR3 length: 16 residues.

V is TRBV12-5 and J is TRBJ2-1, with TRBD2 matching 12 bases. After removal of 2 bases from V and 7 bases from J, the junction contained 6 bases not matched to a gene. CDR3 length: 16 amino acids. Germline loops: CDR1 LGHNT, CDR2 FRNRAP. The CDR3, as DNA: TGTGCTAGTGGTTTGCCGACTAGCGGGAGAAGGAATGAGCAGTTCTTC. Protein sequence: CASGLPTSGRRNEQFF.